Shown below are 32 T cell receptor beta chains from a single sample sequenced in a study of cytomegalovirus exposure and HLA in healthy donors. Assay: immunoSEQ multiplex PCR; the TCRdb copy retains only in-frame clones and omits some. The sample has over 100,000 clones; roughly nine tenths are singletons. The sequencing input was PBMCs. Source of these receptors: a woman between 18 and 29 years old in good health and CMV-seronegative.

The chain uses TRBV5-1 and TRBJ1-6; maybe TRBD1 (5 bases). Trimming shortened V by 6 bases and J by 5 bases, and 15 bases separated the two germline ends. Germline CDR1 reads SGHRS; CDR2 reads YFSETQ. This CDR3 has 15 residues. The CDR3 DNA reads TGCGCCAGCAAGCACACAGGTACAGATAATTCACCCCTCCACTTT. Its translation: CASKHTGTDNSPLHF.

The V gene is TRBV27, the J gene TRBJ2-5; 8 bases are shared with TRBD1. This CDR3 is built from 14 residues. The V gene's germline CDR1 is MNHEY and CDR2 SMNVEV (reference sequence). The V and J ends lost 3 bases and 8 bases, in that order; junction bases with no gene match: 8. The CDR3 loop reads CASSLATGVETQYF. Here the CDR3 DNA reads TGTGCCAGCAGTTTGGCGACAGGGGTGGAAACCCAGTACTTC.

The chain combines TRBV2 with TRBJ1-1, with unresolved D. V was trimmed by 4 bases and J by 1 base, leaving 7 bases between them. The V gene's germline CDR1 is SNHLY and CDR2 FYNNEI. This CDR3 has 13 amino acids. For the CDR3, the DNA is TGTGCCAGCAGTGCGTTACAGAACACTGAAGCTTTCTTT. Amino acid sequence: CASSALQNTEAFF.

V gene TRBV21-1 combines with J gene TRBJ1-6. TRBV21-1 is a pseudogene locus. This CDR3 has 16 residues. The CDR3 region is CARRRRQSSYNSPLHF. DNA of the CDR3: TGTGCCAGGAGGCGGCGGCAGAGCTCCTATAATTCACCCCTCCACTTT.

This chain connects TRBV27 to TRBJ1-1, with TRBD1 matching 10 bases. V shed 6 bases, J shed 1 base, and the junction held 5 bases outside the gene matches. Germline assignment: CDR1 MNHEY and CDR2 SMNVEV (reference sequence). This CDR3 comprises 15 residues. CDR3 residues: CASRTRDRGNTEAFF. CDR3 nucleotide sequence: TGTGCCAGCAGAACCCGGGACAGGGGGAACACTGAAGCTTTCTTT.

This clone was detected only once. The chain joins TRBV7-9 to TRBJ2-5; 8 nucleotides agree with TRBD1. CDR1 is SEHNR, CDR2 FQNEAQ, per germline (reference sequence). V gave up 5 bases and J gave up 3 bases; unmatched junction bases: 8. The CDR3 has 15 amino acids. DNA of the CDR3: TGTGCCAGCAGCCAAGGGACAGGTCGGGAAGAGACCCAGTACTTC. This translates into CASSQGTGREETQYF.

Many counts were recorded for this clone. CDR3 in amino acids: CASSGRGNEKLFF. CDR3 bases: TGTGCCAGCAGCGGCAGGGGAAATGAAAAACTGTTTTTT. The chain joins TRBV2 to TRBJ1-4; perhaps TRBD1 as D (6 bases). Germline V gene sequence: CDR1 SNHLY, CDR2 FYNNEI. The length of the CDR3 is 13 residues. V shed 6 bases and J shed 5 bases, with 10 bases lying between them.

This chain uses TRBV5-1 with TRBJ1-1; D call uncertain. This CDR3 has 15 amino acids. Germline V gene sequence: CDR1 SGHRS, CDR2 YFSETQ. V was clipped by 0 bases and J by 2 bases, with 11 bases between them. Here the CDR3 reads CASSLGPPRNTEAFF. The DNA for the CDR3 is TGCGCCAGCAGCTTGGGGCCCCCCAGAAACACTGAAGCTTTCTTT.

For this clone: One end of the junction varies from germline; a read error may be responsible. As DNA, the CDR3 is TGTGCTAGCAGCTTAGCGGGGGGGGCGAACACCGGGGAGCTGTTTTTT. Residues: CASSLAGGANTGELFF. The chain joins TRBV7-7 to TRBJ2-2, with TRBD2 matching over 11 bases. Germline V lookup: CDR1 SSHAT, CDR2 FNYEAQ (reference sequence). CDR3 length: 16 residues.

V gene TRBV7-8 combines with J gene TRBJ2-5; TRBD2 matches 7 bases. This CDR3 has 12 residues. Germline V gives CDR1 SGHVS, CDR2 FQNEAQ. The junction had 4 bases not matched to a gene; V was cut back by 2 bases and J by 10 bases. CDR3 nucleotide sequence: TGTGCCAGCAGCTTAACTCGGGGGGACCAGTACTTC. Its translation is CASSLTRGDQYF.

The rearrangement uses TRBV29-1 and TRBJ2-1, with D possibly TRBD2 on 7 matching bases. Germline V CDR1 and CDR2: SQVTM, ANQGSEA. Trimming shortened V by 5 bases and J by 10 bases, and 15 bases separated the two germline ends. The CDR3 is 12 amino acids. CDR3 sequence: CSVSRGAKEQFF. The CDR3, as DNA: TGCAGCGTTAGCCGGGGGGCAAAGGAGCAGTTCTTC.

The chain carries TRBV6-5 and TRBJ2-7; unclear D gene. Germline V gives CDR1 MNHEY, CDR2 SVGAGI. The ends were cut back, 0 bases at V and 3 bases at J, with 6 bases in the middle. CDR3 size: 13 residues. The CDR3, as DNA: TGTGCCAGCAGTTACTCTGGCAGCTACGAGCAGTACTTC. This sequence encodes CASSYSGSYEQYF.

This clone occurred once. CDR3 amino acids: CASSPFRPRGGTNEKLFF. CDR3 coding DNA: TGTGCCAGCTCACCGTTTCGCCCTCGCGGGGGGACTAATGAAAAACTGTTTTTT. The chain employs TRBV18 and TRBJ1-4, with TRBD1 as a possible D gene (5 bases). CDR3 length: 18 residues. The V gene's germline CDR1 is KGHSH and CDR2 LQKENI. The V and J ends lost 3 bases and 2 bases respectively, with 19 bases between them.

The J gene is TRBJ2-5, the V gene TRBV5-1; 8 nucleotides agree with TRBD2. There are 13 residues in the CDR3. The germline gives CDR1 SGHRS, CDR2 YFSETQ. V lost 5 bases to trimming and J lost 5 bases; unmatched junction nucleotides: 5. The CDR3 coding sequence is TGCGCCAGCAGACCGGGGGGGCAGGAGACCCAGTACTTC. Residues: CASRPGGQETQYF. Full variable domain (outside the CDR3, taken from reference TRBV5-1 and TRBJ2-5): KAGVTQTPRYLIKTRGQQVTLSCSPISGHRSVSWYQQTPGQGLQFLFEYFSETQRNKGNFPGRFSGRQFSNSRSEMNVSTLELGDSALYLCASRPGGQETQYFGPGTRLLVL.

The genes are TRBV6-4 and TRBJ2-1, with TRBD2 as a possible D gene (6 bases). This CDR3 contains 15 residues. Trimming removed 3 bases at V and 5 bases at J, with 14 bases between. CDR1 MRHNA and CDR2 SNTAGT come from the germline V gene. As DNA, the CDR3 is TGTGCCAGCAGTGAGCGGGGCGGGGAGCACAATGAGCAGTTCTTC. This encodes CASSERGGEHNEQFF.

This chain links TRBV7-8 with TRBJ1-3; 8 bases fit TRBD1. Germline loops: CDR1 SGHVS, CDR2 FQNEAQ. V shed 4 bases and J 10 bases; nucleotides not matched to a gene: 6. CDR3 length equals 13 residues. CDR3 residues: CASSSRGPRTIYF. The CDR3 DNA reads TGTGCCAGCAGCTCCAGGGGGCCCCGAACCATATATTTT.

The chain uses TRBV19 and TRBJ1-4, with 7 positions matching TRBD1. Germline trimming cut 9 bases from V and 6 bases from J; bases unmatched to any gene: 7. In germline, CDR1 is LNHDA, CDR2 SQIVND (reference sequence). The CDR3 length is 13 residues. The CDR3 loop reads CASQRDSYEKLFF. In DNA form, the CDR3 reads TGTGCCAGCCAACGGGACAGTTATGAAAAACTGTTTTTT. The full variable domain, in which reference TRBV19 and TRBJ1-4 provide the parts outside the CDR3, is DGGITQSPKYLFRKEGQNVTLSCEQNLNHDAMYWYRQDPGQGLRLIYYSQIVNDFQKGDIAEGYSVSREKKESFPLTVTSAQKNPTAFYLCASQRDSYEKLFFGSGTQLSVL.

The gene calls are TRBV6-5 and TRBJ1-2; 7 bases line up with TRBD1. The germline V gene has CDR1 MNHEY and CDR2 SVGAGI. The CDR3 is 15 residues long. After removal of 3 bases from V and 2 bases from J, the junction contained 6 bases not matched to a gene. CDR3 amino acids: CASSYSSDRNYGYTF. The DNA for the CDR3 is TGTGCCAGCAGTTATTCCTCGGACAGGAACTATGGCTACACCTTC.

This chain connects TRBV6-1 to TRBJ1-6; a weak D match, TRBD1 (5 bases). V was shortened by 7 bases and J by 7 bases, with 17 bases between the two germline ends. The CDR3 sequence is 15 residues long. The germline gives CDR1 MNHNS, CDR2 SASEGT. The CDR3, as DNA: TGTGCCAGCATAGAGCCGGGACGGGAGAATTCACCCCTCCACTTT. Protein: CASIEPGRENSPLHF.

CDR3 sequence reads: CASSLATGQRTDTQYF. The DNA for the CDR3 is TGTGCCAGCAGCTTAGCGACGGGACAGCGAACAGATACGCAGTATTTT. The chain combines TRBV7-8 with TRBJ2-3; 7 nucleotides agree with TRBD1. Germline CDR1 and CDR2: SGHVS and FQNEAQ. The ends lost 0 bases at V and 3 bases at J; junction bases unmatched: 6. The CDR3 is 16 amino acids.

CDR3 amino acids: CASSLALGVPFTDTQYF. The CDR3 DNA is TGTGCCAGCAGCTTAGCGCTGGGAGTGCCATTCACAGATACGCAGTATTTT. The chain uses TRBV11-1 and TRBJ2-3; maybe TRBD2 (5 bases). Trimming took off 0 bases at V and 2 bases at J, with 15 bases between the two ends. CDR3 length equals 17 residues. In germline, CDR1 is SGHAT, CDR2 FQDESV (reference sequence).

The chain is built from TRBV19 and TRBJ2-1, with 12 bases lining up with TRBD1. V lost 2 bases and J lost 9; bases outside the gene matches: 8. The germline CDR1 and CDR2 sequences are LNHDA and SQIVND (reference sequence). The CDR3 extends over 16 amino acids. This CDR3 is CASSINSGTGGIEQFF. CDR3 in DNA: TGTGCCAGTAGTATAAACTCCGGGACAGGGGGCATTGAGCAGTTCTTC.

The V gene is TRBV5-6, the J gene TRBJ1-6; tentatively, D is TRBD1 (6 bases). Germline assignment: CDR1 SGHDT and CDR2 YYEEEE. This CDR3 is built from 17 residues. V gave up 2 bases and J gave up 10 bases, with 22 bases separating them. CDR3 bases: TGTGCCAGCAGCTTTTTTACTCGGGGGGGCGCGCGGTCACCCCTCCACTTT. It yields the protein CASSFFTRGGARSPLHF.

CDR3 in DNA: TGTGCCAGCAGCGGAGGGGACAGGGCCGGGGAGCTGTTTTTT. This translates into CASSGGDRAGELFF. This chain connects TRBV9 to TRBJ2-2, with 9 bases that match TRBD1. Germline CDR1 reads SGDLS; CDR2 reads YYNGEE. V trimming: 3 bases; J trimming: 6 bases; junction bases outside the gene matches: 3. The CDR3 consists of 14 residues. The entire variable domain, with the rest obtained from reference TRBV9 and TRBJ2-2, is as follows: DSGVTQTPKHLITATGQRVTLRCSPRSGDLSVYWYQQSLDQGLQFLIQYYNGEERAKGNILERFSAQQFPDLHSELNLSSLELGDSALYFCASSGGDRAGELFFGEGSRLTVL.

The V call is TRBV9, the J call TRBJ2-5; TRBD2 aligns across 10 bases. CDR1 and CDR2 (germline): SGDLS, YYNGEE. CDR3 length: 15 amino acids. V was pared by 1 base and J by 3 bases, with 3 bases of the junction left unmatched. The CDR3 is CASSVSGGGEETQYF. The CDR3 region has the DNA TGTGCCAGCAGCGTAAGCGGGGGGGGTGAAGAGACCCAGTACTTC.

As concerns this clone: A junction end diverges from the germline sequence, so it may reflect a read error. This chain connects TRBV11-2 to TRBJ2-4; possible D gene TRBD1, 6 bases. Per germline, CDR1 SGHAT and CDR2 FQNNGV. This CDR3 region has 14 residues. CDR3 in DNA: TGTGCCAGCAGCAGCAGGACAGCCCAAAACATTCAGTACTTC. Translation: CASSSRTAQNIQYF. The full variable domain, its missing parts supplied by reference TRBV11-2 and TRBJ2-4, is EAGVAQSPRYKIIEKRQSVAFWCNPISGHATLYWYQQILGQGPKLLIQFQNNGVVDDSQLPKDRFSAERLKGVDSTLKIQPAKLEDSAVYLCASSSRTAQNIQYFGAGTRLSVL.

J is TRBJ2-1 and V is TRBV6-1, with 12 bases aligning to TRBD2. After removal of 4 bases from V and 5 bases from J, the junction contained 6 bases not matched to a gene. The CDR3 extends over 16 amino acids. CDR1 MNHNS and CDR2 SASEGT come from the germline V gene. CDR3 residues: CASSGPLAGGHNEQFF. In DNA, the CDR3 is TGTGCCAGCAGTGGGCCCCTAGCGGGGGGGCACAATGAGCAGTTCTTC.

The V call is TRBV4-1, the J call TRBJ2-1; tentatively, D is TRBD2 (6 bases). Trimming removed 0 bases at V and 2 bases at J, with 14 bases between. The CDR3 runs 17 residues. The germline V gene has CDR1 MGHRA and CDR2 YSYEKL. The CDR3 DNA is TGCGCCAGCAGCCAAGACCCGTCCGGGACTCCCTACAATGAGCAGTTCTTC. Protein sequence: CASSQDPSGTPYNEQFF.

The chain uses TRBV6-1 and TRBJ2-2, with 7 positions matching TRBD1. V shed 4 bases and J 7 bases; nucleotides not matched to a gene: 3. Germline V gene sequence: CDR1 MNHNS, CDR2 SASEGT. The CDR3 runs to 13 residues. In nucleotides, the CDR3 is TGTGCCAGCAGTGGACAGGGAAACGGGGAGCTGTTTTTT. Translation gives CASSGQGNGELFF.

This clone occurred once. V and J are TRBV13 and TRBJ1-2; 10 bases fit TRBD1. Trimming cost V 5 bases and J 5 bases; bases outside gene matches: 11. This CDR3 has 16 amino acids. The germline V gene has CDR1 PRHDT and CDR2 FYEKMQ (reference sequence). The CDR3 spells CASSRGTGAPGYGYTF. The CDR3 DNA reads TGTGCCAGCAGCCGAGGGACAGGGGCTCCTGGGTATGGCTACACCTTC.

The chain has TRBV7-9 and TRBJ2-7; D gene unclear. This CDR3 is built from 16 residues. Germline V gene sequence: CDR1 SEHNR, CDR2 FQNEAQ (reference sequence). V was pared by 4 bases and J by 0 bases, with 16 bases between. CDR3 residues: CASSSTDGSSSYEQYF. Here the CDR3 DNA reads TGTGCCAGCAGCTCGACCGACGGGTCCAGCTCCTACGAGCAGTACTTC.

The V call is TRBV7-9, the J call TRBJ1-3; D may be TRBD1 (5 bases). V was clipped by 2 bases and J by 2 bases, with 13 bases between them. The CDR3 contains 16 residues. Germline CDR1 reads SEHNR; CDR2 reads FQNEAQ (reference sequence). The CDR3 DNA sequence: TGTGCCAGCAGCTTATCTGCGGACATAACTGGAAACACCATATATTTT. This sequence encodes CASSLSADITGNTIYF.